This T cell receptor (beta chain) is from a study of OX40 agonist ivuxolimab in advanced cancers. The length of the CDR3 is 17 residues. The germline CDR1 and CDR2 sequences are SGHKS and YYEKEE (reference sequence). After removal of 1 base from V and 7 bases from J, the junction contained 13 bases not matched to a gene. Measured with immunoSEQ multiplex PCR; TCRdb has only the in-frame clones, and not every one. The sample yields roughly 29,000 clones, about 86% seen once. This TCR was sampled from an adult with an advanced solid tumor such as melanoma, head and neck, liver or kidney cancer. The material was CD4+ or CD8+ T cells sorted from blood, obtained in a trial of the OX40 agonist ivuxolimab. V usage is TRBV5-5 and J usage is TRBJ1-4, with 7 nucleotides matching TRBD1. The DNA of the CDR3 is TGTGCCAGCAGCTTGAGGGGGCGGGGAGGTCCGTCTGAAAAACTGTTTTTT. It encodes CASSLRGRGGPSEKLFF.